This T cell receptor beta chain was found in a study of T cells in Graves' hyperthyroidism and ophthalmopathy. Overall study findings and caveats: Most thyroid clonotypes with frequency above 0.001 were detected in blood.

Trimming cost V 11 bases and J 6 bases; bases outside gene matches: 5. Germline CDR1 and CDR2: WNHNN and SYGVQD (reference sequence). The CDR3 contains 11 residues. TCR beta CDR3 region amplification was performed from RNA transcripts. In the first-round RT-PCR of the TCR CDR3, the HTBI primer set was used. TCRdb passed the multiplex PCR reads through MiXCR, listing each CDR3 protein once. The sample consists of over 700,000 distinct CDR3 sequences, 38% of them appearing once. For Graves' hyperthyroidism to be stable, ophthalmopathy could not progress within 18 months. It was uncontrolled infection, other autoimmune disease, pregnancy or lactation that excluded patients. Diagnostic assessment was based on clinical symptoms, serum thyroxine and TRAb, thyroid ultrasound and orbital computed tomography. For this clonotype: Its matching antigen is unknown.

The receptor was isolated from a man younger than 30 with Graves' hyperthyroidism. The sequenced sample was blood. The chain recombines TRBV10-1 with TRBJ2-7; TRBD1 matches 9 bases. In nucleotides, the CDR3 is TGCGCCGGGACAGGGATTAGCGAGCAGTACTTC. This sequence encodes CAGTGISEQYF.